This TCR beta chain was captured by sequencing in a study of beta chain features in type 1 diabetes. General observations from the study: At VDJ recombination sites, type 1 diabetes patients had fewer insertions and more deleted nucleotides. Type 1 diabetes patients had moderately but significantly shorter TCRB CDR3s in all four CD4+ subsets.

A word on this clone: Its specificity is unknown.

The CDR3 consists of 12 residues. Between the trimmed V and J ends, which lost 5 bases and 9 bases, there was a span of 13 bases. The germline V gene has CDR1 MDHEN and CDR2 SYDVKM. The sequenced template was cDNA made from the entire isolated RNA. The study sequenced naive, central memory and regulatory T cell samples to an average of about 3.57 million reads. TCRdb's table, derived via immunoSEQ multiplex PCR, lists solely in-frame clones and lacks some. The data show under 550,000 clones, roughly 10% seen once. On average, the one heparinised blood draw given by each donor was 90 to 150 mL. The sample taken for sequencing was naive CD4+ T cells from blood. The receptor's source is a young woman in good health. The V gene is TRBV28, the J gene TRBJ2-5; D unresolved. Written as DNA, the CDR3 is TGTGCCAGCAGTGCCATCGGTAGATCCCAGTACTTC. Residues: CASSAIGRSQYF.